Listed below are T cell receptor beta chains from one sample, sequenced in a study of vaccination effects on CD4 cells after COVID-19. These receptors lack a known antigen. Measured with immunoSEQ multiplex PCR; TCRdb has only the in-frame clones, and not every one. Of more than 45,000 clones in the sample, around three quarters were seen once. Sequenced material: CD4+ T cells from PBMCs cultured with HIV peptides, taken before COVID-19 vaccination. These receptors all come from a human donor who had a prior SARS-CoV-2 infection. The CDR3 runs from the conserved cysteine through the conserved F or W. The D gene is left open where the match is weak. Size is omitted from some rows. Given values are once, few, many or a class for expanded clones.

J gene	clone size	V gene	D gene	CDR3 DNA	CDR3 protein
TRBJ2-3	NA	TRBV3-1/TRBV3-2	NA	TGTGCCAGCAGCTCTAGCGGCACAGATACGCAGTATTTT	CASSSSGTDTQYF
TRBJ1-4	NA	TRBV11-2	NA	TGTGCCAGCAGCTTAGAGCCAGAACTTAATGAAAAACTGTTTTTT	CASSLEPELNEKLFF
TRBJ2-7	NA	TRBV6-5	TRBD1	TGTGCCAGCAGCGGGGACAGGAGCTCCTACGAGCAGTACTTC	CASSGDRSSYEQYF
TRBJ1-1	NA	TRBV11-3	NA	TGTGCCAGCAGCCCCCCTGGAGGGCGGGCTGAAGCTTTCTTT	CASSPPGGRAEAFF
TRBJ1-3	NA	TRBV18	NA	TGTGCCAGCTCACTCCAAAGCCCCGTAATCAACCGCTCTGGAAACACCATATATTTT	CASSLQSPVINRSGNTIYF
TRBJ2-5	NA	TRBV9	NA	TGTGCCAGCAGCGTAGAAGGGTATCTAGAAGAGACCCAGTACTTC	CASSVEGYLEETQYF
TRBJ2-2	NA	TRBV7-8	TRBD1	TGTGCCAGCAGCTTAGCGAGGGCAGGGGGTGGGGAGCTGTTTTTT	CASSLARAGGGELFF
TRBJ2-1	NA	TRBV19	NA	TGTGCCAGTAGTACCAGGAATAGGGGTAGGGGGCAGTTCTTC	CASSTRNRGRGQFF
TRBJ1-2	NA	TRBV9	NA	TGTGCCAGCAGCAGAACGACAGTCCCGGGATATGGCTACACCTTC	CASSRTTVPGYGYTF
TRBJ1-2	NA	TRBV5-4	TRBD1	TGTGCCAGCAGCTTACAGGGGGCTAGGCCCTATGGCTACACCTTC	CASSLQGARPYGYTF
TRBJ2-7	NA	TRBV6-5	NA	TGTGCCAGCAGGGCCGGGAACAACTACGAGCAGTACTTC	CASRAGNNYEQYF
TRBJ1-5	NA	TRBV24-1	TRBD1	TGTGCCACCAGTGATGGACAGGGGGATCAGCCCCAGCATTTT	CATSDGQGDQPQHF
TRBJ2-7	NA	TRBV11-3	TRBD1	TGTGCCAGCAGCTCCGGGACAGGGAGATCTTCTCCGGACTACGAGCAGTACTTC	CASSSGTGRSSPDYEQYF
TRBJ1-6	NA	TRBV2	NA	TGTGCCAGCAGTGAAGCTTCTCCCCCCGGACTGATGGACTCACCCCTCCACTTT	CASSEASPPGLMDSPLHF
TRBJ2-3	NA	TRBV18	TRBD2	TGTGCCAGCTCCTCACCAGTACTAGCGGGCACTAGCACAGATACGCAGTATTTT	CASSSPVLAGTSTDTQYF
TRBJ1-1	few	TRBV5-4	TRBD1	TGTGCCAGCAGCCAGGGGGGGCCAGAAGCTTTCTTT	CASSQGGPEAFF
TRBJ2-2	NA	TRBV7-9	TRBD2	TGTGCCAGCAGCTTAGCCCTAGCGGGAGGGGACACCGGGGAGCTGTTTTTT	CASSLALAGGDTGELFF
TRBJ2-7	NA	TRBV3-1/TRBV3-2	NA	TGTGCCAGCAGCCGACGCGTCGACAGGCCCGGCTACGAGCAGTACTTC	CASSRRVDRPGYEQYF
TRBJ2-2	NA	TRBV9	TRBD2	TGTGCCAGCAGCCCGAAGCGGGAGGGCTGGAACGGGGAGCTGTTTTTT	CASSPKREGWNGELFF
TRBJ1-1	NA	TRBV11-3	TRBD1	TGTGCCAGCAGCCCGGGACAGGGAAGGAACACTGAAGCTTTCTTT	CASSPGQGRNTEAFF
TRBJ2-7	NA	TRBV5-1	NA	TGCGCCAGCAGCTTGGTTGCAAACTACGAGCAGTACTTC	CASSLVANYEQYF
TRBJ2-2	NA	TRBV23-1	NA	TGCGCCAGCAGTCAATTGTATGCGGGCGCGAACACCGGGGAGCTGTTTTTT	CASSQLYAGANTGELFF
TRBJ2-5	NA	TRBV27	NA	TGTGCCAGCAGTCCCACGTACCAAGAGACCCAGTACTTC	CASSPTYQETQYF
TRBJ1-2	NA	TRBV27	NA	TGTGCCAGCAGCCCTGGGATTAGGGGAGATGGCCTAGCTAACTATGGCTACACCTTC	CASSPGIRGDGLANYGYTF
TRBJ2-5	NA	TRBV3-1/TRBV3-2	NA	TGTGCCAGCAGCCAAGATAGGGGGGGTGGAGTATGGGAGACCCAGTACTTC	CASSQDRGGGVWETQYF
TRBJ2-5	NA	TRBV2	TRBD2	TGTGCCAGCAGTGATTCGGGGGGGCCGGAAGAGACCCAGTACTTC	CASSDSGGPEETQYF
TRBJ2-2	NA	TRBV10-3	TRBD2	TGTGCCACCGTAGGGACTAGTCTATTAACGGGATCGGCCGGGGAGCTGTTTTTT	CATVGTSLLTGSAGELFF
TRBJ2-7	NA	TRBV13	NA	TGTGCCAGCAGCTTAGTTGGTCGGGGAGACGAGCAGTACTTC	CASSLVGRGDEQYF
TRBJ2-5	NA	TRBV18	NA	TGTGCCAGCTCACCAGGAGTAGAAGAGACCCAGTACTTC	CASSPGVEETQYF
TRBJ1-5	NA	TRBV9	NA	TGTGCCAGCAGCGTAGACCCAGACAATCAGCCCCAGCATTTT	CASSVDPDNQPQHF
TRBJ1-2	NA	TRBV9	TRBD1	TGTGCCAGCAGCGCCCCACAGGGGGTGGACTATGGCTACACCTTC	CASSAPQGVDYGYTF
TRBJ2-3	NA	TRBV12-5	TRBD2	TGTGCTAGTATCGGACTAGCGGGAGTGGGTGATACGCAGTATTTT	CASIGLAGVGDTQYF
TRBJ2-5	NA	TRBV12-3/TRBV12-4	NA	TGTGCCAGCAGTTTGTGGCAGCAAGAGACCCAGTACTTC	CASSLWQQETQYF
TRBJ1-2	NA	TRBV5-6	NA	TGTGCCAGCAGCGCGGACAGAGAGAACTATGGCTACACCTTC	CASSADRENYGYTF
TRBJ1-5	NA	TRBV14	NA	TGTGCCAGCAGCCAAGATGAAGGCGGAAGAAATCAGCCCCAGCATTTT	CASSQDEGGRNQPQHF
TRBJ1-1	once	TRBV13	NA	TGTGCCAGCAGCCTCCGACAGGCTGAAGCTTTCTTT	CASSLRQAEAFF
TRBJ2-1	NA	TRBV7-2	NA	TGTGCCAGCAGCCCTTACTCGAGGGAGCAGTTCTTC	CASSPYSREQFF
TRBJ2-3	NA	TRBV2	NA	TGTGCCAGCAATGGCGCTATAAGCACAGATACGCAGTATTTT	CASNGAISTDTQYF
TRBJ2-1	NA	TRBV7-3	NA	TGTGCCAGCAGCTTAACGGGGGCCGGGAATGAGCAGTTCTTC	CASSLTGAGNEQFF
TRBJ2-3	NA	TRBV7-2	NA	TGTGCCAGCAGCTTGGGCCCCAGCACAGATACGCAGTATTTT	CASSLGPSTDTQYF
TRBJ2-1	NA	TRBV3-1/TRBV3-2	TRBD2	TGTGCCAGCAGCCAACTAGCGGGGGGCTCCTACAATGAGCAGTTCTTC	CASSQLAGGSYNEQFF
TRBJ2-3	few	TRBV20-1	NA	TGCAGTGCTATAGGAGGGGATACGCAGTATTTT	CSAIGGDTQYF
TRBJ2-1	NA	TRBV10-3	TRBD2	TGTGCCATCAGTGACCGGCGGGAGGGAGACAATGAGCAGTTCTTC	CAISDRREGDNEQFF
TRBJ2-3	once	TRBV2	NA	TGTGCCAGCAGTGAAGCGATGGGCTTTGCAGTGGGCACAGATACGCAGTATTTT	CASSEAMGFAVGTDTQYF
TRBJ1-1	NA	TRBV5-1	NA	TGCGCCAGCAGCTTGGCGAAAGGGGTCATCGGCACTGAAGCTTTCTTT	CASSLAKGVIGTEAFF
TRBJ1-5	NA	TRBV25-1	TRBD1	TGTGCCAGCAGTGGGGCAGGGGGGGATCAGCCCCAGCATTTT	CASSGAGGDQPQHF
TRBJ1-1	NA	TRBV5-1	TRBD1	TGCGCCAGCAGCCCCCAGACAGGGGCAAACACTGAAGCTTTCTTT	CASSPQTGANTEAFF
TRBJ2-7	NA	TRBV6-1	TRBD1	TGTGCCAGCACCGGAGACAGGGCTTCCTACGAGCAGTACTTC	CASTGDRASYEQYF
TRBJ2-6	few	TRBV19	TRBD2	TGTGCCAGTAGCGGTACTAGCGGAAGCTCTGGGGCCAACGTCCTGACTTTC	CASSGTSGSSGANVLTF
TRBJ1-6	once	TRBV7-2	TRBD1	TGTGCCAGCAGCTTAGAGGGGACAGCTAATTCACCCCTCCACTTT	CASSLEGTANSPLHF
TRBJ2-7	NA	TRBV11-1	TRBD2	TGTGCCAGCAGTTACACCGGGGGGGTAGGAACCTACGAGCAGTACTTC	CASSYTGGVGTYEQYF
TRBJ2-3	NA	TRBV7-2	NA	TGTGCCAGCAGCTTTCGACCGAAGGATACGCAGTATTTT	CASSFRPKDTQYF
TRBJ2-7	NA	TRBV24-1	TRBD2	TGTGCCACCAGTGATTCCGGGACTAGCTACGAGCAGTACTTC	CATSDSGTSYEQYF
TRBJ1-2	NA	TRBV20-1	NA	TGCAGTGCCCCGACAGCGGATGGCTACACCTTC	CSAPTADGYTF
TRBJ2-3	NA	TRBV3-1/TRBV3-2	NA	TGTGCCAGCAGCCCGGACCCTACTAGCACAGATACGCAGTATTTT	CASSPDPTSTDTQYF
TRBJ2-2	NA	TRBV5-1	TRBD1	TGCGCCAGCAGCCGGGACAGGAACACCGGGGAGCTGTTTTTT	CASSRDRNTGELFF
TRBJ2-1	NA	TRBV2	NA	TGTGCCAGTGCCAGGGAGGTCTACAATGAGCAGTTCTTC	CASAREVYNEQFF